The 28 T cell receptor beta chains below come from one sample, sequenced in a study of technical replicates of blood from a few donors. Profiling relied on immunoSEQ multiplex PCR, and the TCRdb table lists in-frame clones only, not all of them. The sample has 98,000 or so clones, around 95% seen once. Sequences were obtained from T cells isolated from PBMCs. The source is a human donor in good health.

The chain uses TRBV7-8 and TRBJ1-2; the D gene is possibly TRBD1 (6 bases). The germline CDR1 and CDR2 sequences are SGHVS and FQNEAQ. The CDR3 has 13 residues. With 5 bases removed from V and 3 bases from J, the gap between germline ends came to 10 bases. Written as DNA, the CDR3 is TGTGCCAGCAGCAAACAGGGAGACTATGGCTACACCTTC. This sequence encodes CASSKQGDYGYTF.

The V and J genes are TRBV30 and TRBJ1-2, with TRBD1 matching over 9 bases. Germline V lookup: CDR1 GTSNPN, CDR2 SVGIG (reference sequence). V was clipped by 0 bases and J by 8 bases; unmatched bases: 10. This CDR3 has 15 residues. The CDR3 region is CAWSVPNRGRSGYTF. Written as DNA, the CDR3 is TGTGCCTGGAGTGTACCGAACAGGGGGCGTAGCGGCTACACCTTC.

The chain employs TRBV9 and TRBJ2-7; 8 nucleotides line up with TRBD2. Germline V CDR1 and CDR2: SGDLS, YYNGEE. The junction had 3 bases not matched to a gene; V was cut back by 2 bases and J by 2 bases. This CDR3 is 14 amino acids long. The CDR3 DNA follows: TGTGCCAGCAGCGTCAGTAGCGGGGCCTACGAGCAGTACTTC. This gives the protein CASSVSSGAYEQYF. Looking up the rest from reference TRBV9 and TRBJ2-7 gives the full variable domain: DSGVTQTPKHLITATGQRVTLRCSPRSGDLSVYWYQQSLDQGLQFLIQYYNGEERAKGNILERFSAQQFPDLHSELNLSSLELGDSALYFCASSVSSGAYEQYFGPGTRLTVT.

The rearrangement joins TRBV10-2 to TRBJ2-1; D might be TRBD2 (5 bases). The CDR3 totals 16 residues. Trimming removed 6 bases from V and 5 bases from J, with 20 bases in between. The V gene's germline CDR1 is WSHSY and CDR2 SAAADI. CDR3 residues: CASRPETNSKDNEQFF. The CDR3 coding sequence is TGCGCCAGCAGACCCGAGACTAACTCAAAAGACAATGAGCAGTTCTTC.

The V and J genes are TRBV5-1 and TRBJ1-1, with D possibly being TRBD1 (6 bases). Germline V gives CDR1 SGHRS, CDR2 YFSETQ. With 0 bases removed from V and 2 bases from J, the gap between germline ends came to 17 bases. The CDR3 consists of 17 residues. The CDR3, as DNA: TGCGCCAGCAGCTTGGGTTTAAGGGACACCAAAAACACTGAAGCTTTCTTT. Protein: CASSLGLRDTKNTEAFF.

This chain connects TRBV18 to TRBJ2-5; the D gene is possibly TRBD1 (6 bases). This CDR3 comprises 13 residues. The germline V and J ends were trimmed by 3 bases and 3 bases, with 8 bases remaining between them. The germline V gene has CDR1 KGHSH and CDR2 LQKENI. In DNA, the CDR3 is TGTGCCAGCTCACCGGGGGCCAAAGAGACCCAGTACTTC. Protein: CASSPGAKETQYF.

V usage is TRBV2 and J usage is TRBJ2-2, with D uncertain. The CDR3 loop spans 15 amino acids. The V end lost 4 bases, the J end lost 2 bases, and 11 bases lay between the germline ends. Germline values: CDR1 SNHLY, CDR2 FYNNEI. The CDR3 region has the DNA TGTGCCAGCAGTGGGATGGGCAGAAACACCGGGGAGCTGTTTTTT. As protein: CASSGMGRNTGELFF.

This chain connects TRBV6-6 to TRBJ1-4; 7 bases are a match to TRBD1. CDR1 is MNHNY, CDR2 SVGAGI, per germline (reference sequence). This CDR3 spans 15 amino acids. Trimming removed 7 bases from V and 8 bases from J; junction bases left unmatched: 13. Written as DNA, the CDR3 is TGTGCCAGCACTGAAAAAAGGGGGCGCGTGGAAAAACTGTTTTTT. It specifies CASTEKRGRVEKLFF.

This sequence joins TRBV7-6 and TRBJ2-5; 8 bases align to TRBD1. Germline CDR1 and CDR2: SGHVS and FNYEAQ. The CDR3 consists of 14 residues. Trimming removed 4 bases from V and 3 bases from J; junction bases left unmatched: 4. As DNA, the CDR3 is TGTGCCAGCAGCTATACAGGGGGAAAAGAGACCCAGTACTTC. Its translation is CASSYTGGKETQYF.

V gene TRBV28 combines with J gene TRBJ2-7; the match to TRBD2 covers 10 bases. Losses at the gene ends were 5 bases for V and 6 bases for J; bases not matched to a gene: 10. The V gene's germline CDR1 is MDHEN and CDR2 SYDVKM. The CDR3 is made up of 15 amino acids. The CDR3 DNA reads TGTGCCAGCAGTCGAAGCGGGAGGGCTGCCTCCGAGCAGTACTTC. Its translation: CASSRSGRAASEQYF.

CDR3 sequence (DNA): TGTGCCAGCAGCCAAGGTAGGGGGAATGAGCAGTTCTTC. Protein product: CASSQGRGNEQFF. The chain recombines TRBV4-2 with TRBJ2-1, with D tentatively TRBD1 (6 bases). Trimming shortened V by 1 base and J by 7 bases, and 8 bases separated the two germline ends. This CDR3 has 13 residues. In germline, CDR1 is LGHNA, CDR2 YNFKEQ.

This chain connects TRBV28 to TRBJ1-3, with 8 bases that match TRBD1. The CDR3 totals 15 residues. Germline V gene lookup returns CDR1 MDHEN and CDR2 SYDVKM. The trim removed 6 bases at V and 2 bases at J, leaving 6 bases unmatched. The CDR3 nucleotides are TGTGCCAGCAGAACTCAGGGGGCGGCTGGAAACACCATATATTTT. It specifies CASRTQGAAGNTIYF.

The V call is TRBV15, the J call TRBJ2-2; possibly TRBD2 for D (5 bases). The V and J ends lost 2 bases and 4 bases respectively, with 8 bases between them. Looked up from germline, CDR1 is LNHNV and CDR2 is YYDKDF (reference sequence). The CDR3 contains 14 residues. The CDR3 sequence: CATSRLAGTGELFF. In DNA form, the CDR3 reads TGTGCCACCAGCAGACTAGCCGGCACCGGGGAGCTGTTTTTT. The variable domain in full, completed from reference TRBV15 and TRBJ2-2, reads DAMVIQNPRYQVTQFGKPVTLSCSQTLNHNVMYWYQQKSSQAPKLLFHYYDKDFNNEADTPDNFQSRRPNTSFCFLDIRSPGLGDTAMYLCATSRLAGTGELFFGEGSRLTVL.

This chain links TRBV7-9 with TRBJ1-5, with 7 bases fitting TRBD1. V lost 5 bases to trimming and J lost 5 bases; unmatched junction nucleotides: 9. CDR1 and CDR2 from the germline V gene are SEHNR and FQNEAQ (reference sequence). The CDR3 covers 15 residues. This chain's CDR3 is CASSIGQDGDQPQHF. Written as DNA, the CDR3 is TGTGCCAGCAGCATAGGACAGGACGGGGATCAGCCCCAGCATTTT. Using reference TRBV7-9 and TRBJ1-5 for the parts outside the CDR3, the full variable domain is DTGVSQNPRHKITKRGQNVTFRCDPISEHNRLYWYRQTLGQGPEFLTYFQNEAQLEKSRLLSDRFSAERPKGSFSTLEIQRTEQGDSAMYLCASSIGQDGDQPQHFGDGTRLSIL.

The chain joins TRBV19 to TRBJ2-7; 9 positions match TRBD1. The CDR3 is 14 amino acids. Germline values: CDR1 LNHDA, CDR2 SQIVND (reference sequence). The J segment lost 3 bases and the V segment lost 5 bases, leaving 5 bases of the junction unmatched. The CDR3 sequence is CASSPGQGNYEQYF. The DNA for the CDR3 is TGTGCCAGTAGTCCAGGACAGGGGAACTACGAGCAGTACTTC. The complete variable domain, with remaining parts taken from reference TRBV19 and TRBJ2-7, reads DGGITQSPKYLFRKEGQNVTLSCEQNLNHDAMYWYRQDPGQGLRLIYYSQIVNDFQKGDIAEGYSVSREKKESFPLTVTSAQKNPTAFYLCASSPGQGNYEQYFGPGTRLTVT.

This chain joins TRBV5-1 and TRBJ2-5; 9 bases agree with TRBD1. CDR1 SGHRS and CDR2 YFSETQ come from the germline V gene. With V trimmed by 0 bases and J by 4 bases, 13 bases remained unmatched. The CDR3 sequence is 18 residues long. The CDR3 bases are TGCGCCAGCAGCTTGGCCCTACAGGGGGCGGGCCTCGGAGAGACCCAGTACTTC. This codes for CASSLALQGAGLGETQYF. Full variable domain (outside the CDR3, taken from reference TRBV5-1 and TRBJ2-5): KAGVTQTPRYLIKTRGQQVTLSCSPISGHRSVSWYQQTPGQGLQFLFEYFSETQRNKGNFPGRFSGRQFSNSRSEMNVSTLELGDSALYLCASSLALQGAGLGETQYFGPGTRLLVL.

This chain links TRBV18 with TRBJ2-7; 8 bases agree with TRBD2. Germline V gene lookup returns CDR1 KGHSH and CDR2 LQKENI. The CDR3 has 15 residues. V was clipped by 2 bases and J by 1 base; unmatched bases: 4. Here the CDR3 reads CASSPSIAGSYEQYF. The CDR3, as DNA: TGTGCCAGCTCACCATCGATAGCGGGGTCCTACGAGCAGTACTTC.

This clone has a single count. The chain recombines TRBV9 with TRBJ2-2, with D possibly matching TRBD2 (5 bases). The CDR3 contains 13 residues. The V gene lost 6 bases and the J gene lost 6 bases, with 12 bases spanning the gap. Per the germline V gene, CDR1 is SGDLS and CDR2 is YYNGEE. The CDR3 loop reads CASTNLRAGELFF. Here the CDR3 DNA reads TGTGCCAGCACTAATTTGAGGGCCGGGGAGCTGTTTTTT.

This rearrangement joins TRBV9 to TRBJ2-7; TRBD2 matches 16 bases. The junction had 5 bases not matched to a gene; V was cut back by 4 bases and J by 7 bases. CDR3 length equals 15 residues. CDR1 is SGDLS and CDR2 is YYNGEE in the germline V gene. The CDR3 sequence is CASSPGTSGRDEQYF. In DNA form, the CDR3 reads TGTGCCAGCAGCCCGGGGACTAGCGGGAGGGATGAGCAGTACTTC.

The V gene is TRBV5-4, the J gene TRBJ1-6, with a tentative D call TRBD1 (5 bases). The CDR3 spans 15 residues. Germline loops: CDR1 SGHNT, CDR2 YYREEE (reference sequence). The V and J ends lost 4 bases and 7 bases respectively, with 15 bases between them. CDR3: CASSPYVGQNSPLHF. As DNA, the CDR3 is TGTGCCAGCAGCCCTTACGTGGGGCAAAATTCACCCCTCCACTTT.

The CDR3 spells CASSFGASDTQYF. The CDR3 bases are TGCGCCAGCAGCTTTGGAGCGTCAGATACGCAGTATTTT. The chain has TRBV5-1 and TRBJ2-3; D is ambiguous. The V gene's germline CDR1 is SGHRS and CDR2 YFSETQ. This CDR3 is 13 amino acids long. V lost 2 bases, J lost 4 bases, and 8 bases lay in between.

The CDR3 region has the DNA TGCGCCAGCAGCCCGGGGACTAGCTCGATCACAGATACGCAGTATTTT. This codes for CASSPGTSSITDTQYF. This chain joins TRBV4-1 and TRBJ2-3; TRBD2 aligns across 9 bases. The CDR3 covers 16 residues. V trimming: 4 bases; J trimming: 2 bases; junction bases outside the gene matches: 7. Germline lookup yields CDR1 MGHRA and CDR2 YSYEKL.

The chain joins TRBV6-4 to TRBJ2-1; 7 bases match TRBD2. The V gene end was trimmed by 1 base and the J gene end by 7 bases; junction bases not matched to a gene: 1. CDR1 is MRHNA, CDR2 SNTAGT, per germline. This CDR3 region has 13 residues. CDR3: CASSDLGGNEQFF. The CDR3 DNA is TGTGCCAGCAGTGACTTGGGGGGGAATGAGCAGTTCTTC.

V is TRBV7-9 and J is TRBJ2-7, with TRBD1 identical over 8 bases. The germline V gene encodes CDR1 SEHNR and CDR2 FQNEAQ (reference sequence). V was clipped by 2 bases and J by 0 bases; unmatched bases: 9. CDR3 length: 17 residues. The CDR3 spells CASSLFRDRFTSYEQYF. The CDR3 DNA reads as TGTGCCAGCAGCTTATTCCGGGACAGGTTCACCTCCTACGAGCAGTACTTC.

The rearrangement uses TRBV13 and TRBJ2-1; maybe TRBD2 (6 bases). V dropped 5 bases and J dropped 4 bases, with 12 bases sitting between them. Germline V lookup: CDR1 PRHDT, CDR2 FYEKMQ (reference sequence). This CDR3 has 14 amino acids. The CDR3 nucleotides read TGTGCCAGCAGCCCTCGAGGGACTTACAATGAGCAGTTCTTC. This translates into CASSPRGTYNEQFF.

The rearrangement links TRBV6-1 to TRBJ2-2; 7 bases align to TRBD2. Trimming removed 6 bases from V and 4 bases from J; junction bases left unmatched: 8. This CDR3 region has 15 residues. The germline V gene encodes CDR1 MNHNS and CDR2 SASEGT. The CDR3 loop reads CASRRSTGGTGELFF. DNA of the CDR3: TGTGCCAGCAGGAGGTCCACGGGGGGCACCGGGGAGCTGTTTTTT.

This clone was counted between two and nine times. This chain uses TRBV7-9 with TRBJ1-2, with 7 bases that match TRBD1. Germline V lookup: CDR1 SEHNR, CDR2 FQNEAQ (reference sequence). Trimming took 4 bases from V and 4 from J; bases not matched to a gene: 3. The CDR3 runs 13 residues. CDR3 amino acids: CASSSGQVYGYTF. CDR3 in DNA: TGTGCCAGCAGCTCTGGACAGGTCTATGGCTACACCTTC.

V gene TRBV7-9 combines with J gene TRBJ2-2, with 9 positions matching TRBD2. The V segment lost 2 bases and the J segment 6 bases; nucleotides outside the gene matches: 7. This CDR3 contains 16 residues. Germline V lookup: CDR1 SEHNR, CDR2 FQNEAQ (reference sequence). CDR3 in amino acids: CASSLRAGGLSGELFF. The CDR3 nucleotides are TGTGCCAGCAGCTTACGAGCGGGAGGCCTCTCCGGGGAGCTGTTTTTT.